The clone carrying this TCR beta chain was seen ten or more times. The antigen remains undetermined. TCRdb fed the PCR reads into MiXCR, producing one record per CDR3 protein. Among approximately 680,000 distinct CDR3 sequences listed, roughly 23% were seen once. CDR3 size: 14 residues. The germline V gene has CDR1 SGHVS and CDR2 FNYEAQ. The ends lost 3 bases at V and 2 bases at J; junction bases unmatched: 1. When naive CD8 T cells were sorted, they were gated as CD8+CD4-CCR7+CD45RA+. This sample was taken from a study of molecular identifiers for immune sequencing clone quantification. Study in general: In the replicates, RNA derived from roughly 20,000 or 100,000 naive CD8 cells was divided into five parts, and four were sequenced.

The study, taken as a whole, reports: Molecules of identical TCR sharing a barcode could underestimate highly expanded clone sizes.

V gene TRBV7-6 combines with J gene TRBJ2-3; 8 bases fit TRBD2. The sequence came from a human donor in good health. Some libraries in this study had Jurkat cell RNA spiked in. Sequenced: naive CD8+ T cells from blood, with Jurkat cell RNA spiked in. Subset here: FACS-sorted CD8+CD4-CCR7+CD45RA+ naive T cells. The CDR3 DNA sequence: TGTGCCAGCAGCTTTAGCGGGAACACAGATACGCAGTATTTT. Protein product: CASSFSGNTDTQYF.